This T cell receptor (beta chain) was recovered during a study of control samples from healthy donors and cancer patients. Remarks on this clone: The germline gene is not matched at one end of the junction; a read error may be the cause.

CDR3 length: 15 residues. CDR1 SSHAT and CDR2 FNYEAQ come from the germline V gene (reference sequence). Produced via immunoSEQ multiplex PCR; TCRdb's table is partial and in-frame only. The sample shows 150,000 or so clones, approximately 93% of them seen only once. The J gene is TRBJ2-7, the V gene TRBV7-7; 9 bases are shared with TRBD2. Specimen: blood. The source is a man in his late teens or twenties in good health. The CDR3 is CASSPTSGPTYEQYF. The DNA for the CDR3 is TGTGCTAGCAGCCCGACTAGCGGCCCGACCTACGAGCAGTACTTC.